This paragraph covers one T cell receptor beta chain sequence. Naive CD8 cells, CD45RO-negative and positively selected for CCR7, excluded terminally differentiated effector memory CD45RA+ cells. Germline CDR1 is SGHTA and CDR2 is FQGTGA. V was cut by 5 bases and J by 5 bases, with 13 bases left in between. This CDR3 spans 14 amino acids. TCRdb keeps only in-frame clones here, not all; method: immunoSEQ multiplex PCR. Among over 2 million clones listed, approximately 94% were seen once. This record belongs to a study of shared clonotypes between healthy human individuals. Sequenced input: naive CD8+ T cells sorted from blood. This clonotype was obtained from a man younger than 30 in good health. The chain recombines TRBV7-3 with TRBJ2-1; tentative D call: TRBD2 (6 bases). The CDR3 sequence is CASSPWGGDNEQFF. Written as DNA, the CDR3 is TGTGCCAGCAGCCCATGGGGCGGGGACAATGAGCAGTTCTTC.